The 21 T cell receptor beta chains in this list originate from one sample, sequenced in a study of shared clonotypes between healthy human individuals. Sequenced by immunoSEQ multiplex PCR; TCRdb stores in-frame clones only, minus some. The data contain fewer than 2.5 million clones, 93% of them singletons. What was sequenced was naive CD4+ T cells from PBMCs. As to subset: CD45RA+ positively selected. Receptors were obtained from a man aged 18 to 29 in good health. Some clones in this sample may be carry-over from other donors' samples.

The V gene is TRBV15, the J gene TRBJ2-1, with D possibly called TRBD1 or TRBD2 (5 bases each). Germline CDR1 is LNHNV and CDR2 is YYDKDF (reference sequence). This CDR3 comprises 15 residues. The V and J ends lost 3 bases and 7 bases respectively, with 16 bases between them. In DNA form, the CDR3 reads TGTGCCACCAGCAGGGACCTTGGGGGTCAGAATGAGCAGTTCTTC. It codes for CATSRDLGGQNEQFF.

The genes are TRBV7-2 and TRBJ2-1; D unclear. Germline V CDR1 and CDR2: SGHTA, FQGNSA. CDR3 length: 11 residues. V lost 7 bases and J lost 5, with 6 bases in between. For the CDR3, the DNA is TGTGCCAGCATACAGAACAATGAGCAGTTCTTC. Amino acids: CASIQNNEQFF.

To note about this clone: The sample holds other DNA sequences that translate to the same CDR3. V usage is TRBV4-3 and J usage is TRBJ2-7, with 11 bases fitting TRBD2. CDR1 is LGHNA and CDR2 is YSLEER in the germline V gene. Unmatched junction bases numbered 6, after V lost 4 bases and J lost 4 bases. This CDR3 comprises 15 residues. The CDR3 reads CASSPLLAGAYEQYF. The CDR3 DNA follows: TGCGCCAGCAGCCCATTACTAGCGGGAGCATACGAGCAGTACTTC.

The chain links TRBV28 to TRBJ1-1; TRBD1 is a possible D gene (5 bases). The CDR3 loop spans 16 amino acids. V shed 5 bases and J shed 4 bases, with 20 bases lying between them. Germline lookup yields CDR1 MDHEN and CDR2 SYDVKM. The CDR3 DNA reads TGTGCCAGCAGTGACCAGCTGGGGCGTCGGTTCACTGAAGCTTTCTTT. Residues: CASSDQLGRRFTEAFF. The full variable domain, its missing parts supplied by reference TRBV28 and TRBJ1-1, is DVKVTQSSRYLVKRTGEKVFLECVQDMDHENMFWYRQDPGLGLRLIYFSYDVKMKEKGDIPEGYSVSREKKERFSLILESASTNQTSMYLCASSDQLGRRFTEAFFGQGTRLTVV.

The V call is TRBV9, the J call TRBJ1-3; 9 nucleotides agree with TRBD1. V shed 4 bases and J 1 base; nucleotides not matched to a gene: 9. The CDR3 has 17 residues. CDR1 is SGDLS and CDR2 is YYNGEE in the germline V gene. Here the CDR3 reads CASSLSPGTGSGNTIYF. Written as DNA, the CDR3 is TGTGCCAGCAGCCTAAGCCCCGGGACAGGGTCTGGAAACACCATATATTTT.

The genes are TRBV28 and TRBJ2-2, with 7 nucleotides matching TRBD2. The germline V gene encodes CDR1 MDHEN and CDR2 SYDVKM. The CDR3 has 14 residues. Losses at the gene ends were 8 bases for V and 3 bases for J; bases not matched to a gene: 6. CDR3: CASGLEGDTGELFF. CDR3 DNA: TGTGCCAGCGGACTAGAGGGAGACACCGGGGAGCTGTTTTTT.

As concerns this clone: Other nucleotide sequences in the sample specify the same CDR3. The chain couples TRBV5-1 to TRBJ2-7, with no clear D. Germline lookup yields CDR1 SGHRS and CDR2 YFSETQ. This CDR3 comprises 11 residues. Trimming took off 5 bases at V and 4 bases at J, with 7 bases between the two ends. CDR3 bases: TGCGCCAGCAGAGATTCGTACGAGCAGTACTTC. Protein sequence: CASRDSYEQYF.

In this sample, this clone turned up many times. The junction differs from germline at one of its ends, possibly a read error. The chain joins TRBV6-5 to TRBJ2-2; 7 bases are shared with TRBD1. Germline V CDR1 and CDR2: MNHEY, SVGAGI. This CDR3 comprises 12 residues. In DNA, the CDR3 is TGTGCTAGCAACAGGGGCGGCGGGGAGCTGTTTTTT. Translated: CASNRGGGELFF.

The chain combines TRBV28 with TRBJ1-2; possible D gene TRBD1, 6 bases. Trimming removed 10 bases from V and 1 base from J, with 22 bases in between. CDR1 and CDR2 (germline): MDHEN, SYDVKM. The CDR3 spans 16 residues. Here the CDR3 reads CAISGAASFINYGYTF. CDR3 nucleotide sequence: TGTGCCATCTCGGGGGCTGCGAGCTTTATTAACTATGGCTACACCTTC.

The chain employs TRBV6-6 and TRBJ1-2; TRBD1 is a possible D gene (6 bases). V shed 5 bases and J shed 3 bases, with 10 bases lying between them. Germline V gene lookup returns CDR1 MNHNY and CDR2 SVGAGI (reference sequence). The CDR3 consists of 13 residues. Here the CDR3 reads CASSVQGDYGYTF. The CDR3 region has the DNA TGTGCCAGCAGTGTACAGGGTGACTATGGCTACACCTTC.

Regarding this clone: Other DNA sequences within the sample encode an identical CDR3. The CDR3 region is CASSKNYGYTF. CDR3 DNA sequence: TGTGCCAGCAGTAAGAACTATGGCTACACCTTC. The V gene is TRBV7-2, the J gene TRBJ1-2; D call uncertain. V was pared by 6 bases and J by 2 bases, with 4 bases between. The CDR3 length is 11 residues. The V gene's germline CDR1 is SGHTA and CDR2 FQGNSA.

The CDR3 DNA is TGTGCCAGCAGTTCGGCCGGGCCTACTTCGGAGCTGTTTTTT. It encodes CASSSAGPTSELFF. The chain employs TRBV27 and TRBJ2-2; no clear D gene. The CDR3 has 14 amino acids. Germline loops: CDR1 MNHEY, CDR2 SMNVEV (reference sequence). Deletions cut 4 bases from V and 10 bases from J, with 16 bases between.

With regard to this clone: Other DNA sequences in the same sample also yield this CDR3. The chain links TRBV7-9 to TRBJ2-2; D is possibly TRBD1 or TRBD2 (5 bases each). Trimming took 1 base from V and 5 from J, leaving 11 bases between them. The CDR3 contains 15 residues. Germline lookup yields CDR1 SEHNR and CDR2 FQNEAQ (reference sequence). CDR3 in amino acids: CASSLVLAGTGELFF. CDR3 coding DNA: TGTGCCAGCAGCTTAGTTCTAGCAGGGACCGGGGAGCTGTTTTTT.

V is TRBV2 and J is TRBJ2-1; 11 bases are a match to TRBD2. Germline-derived CDR1 and CDR2 are SNHLY and FYNNEI. The CDR3 length is 18 residues. After removal of 6 bases from V and 6 bases from J, the junction contained 16 bases not matched to a gene. The CDR3 coding sequence is TGTGCCAGCAGCACGGCTAAATCGCTAGCGGGAGGAAGCAATGAGCAGTTCTTC. This encodes CASSTAKSLAGGSNEQFF.

This sequence joins TRBV11-3 and TRBJ2-3, with 7 nucleotides matching TRBD2. This CDR3 has 16 residues. The trim removed 5 bases at V and 2 bases at J, leaving 10 bases unmatched. CDR1 SGHNT and CDR2 YENEEA come from the germline V gene. The CDR3 DNA sequence: TGTGCCAGCAGCCTCCGCCCCGGGAGGACCACAGATACGCAGTATTTT. This translates into CASSLRPGRTTDTQYF.

The J gene is TRBJ2-1, the V gene TRBV11-3; 7 nucleotides align to TRBD2. V lost 0 bases and J lost 12; bases outside the gene matches: 5. The length of the CDR3 is 13 residues. Germline V gives CDR1 SGHNT, CDR2 YENEEA. This chain's CDR3 is CASSLEPGLGQFF. The CDR3 DNA follows: TGTGCCAGCAGCTTAGAACCTGGACTAGGGCAGTTCTTC.

This chain uses TRBV4-3 with TRBJ1-3, with D unresolved. CDR3 length: 13 residues. V was clipped by 2 bases and J by 9 bases, with 11 bases between them. Germline-derived CDR1 and CDR2 are LGHNA and YSLEER. The CDR3, as DNA: TGCGCCAGCAGCCAACTTACGGGGTCCACCATATATTTT. Encoded protein: CASSQLTGSTIYF.

This chain connects TRBV29-1 to TRBJ2-1, with D possibly matching TRBD2 (6 bases). Trimming removed 6 bases from V and 10 bases from J, with 19 bases in between. The germline V gene has CDR1 SQVTM and CDR2 ANQGSEA. CDR3 length equals 13 residues. CDR3 loop: CSVVTLAPREQFF. For the CDR3, the DNA is TGCAGCGTGGTGACCCTAGCGCCGAGAGAGCAGTTCTTC.

The chain links TRBV9 to TRBJ2-5, with 7 bases matching TRBD2. Germline-derived CDR1 and CDR2 are SGDLS and YYNGEE. The CDR3 loop spans 13 amino acids. The trim removed 3 bases at V and 2 bases at J, leaving 1 base unmatched. The CDR3 nucleotides read TGTGCCAGCAGCGGGGGAGGGCAAGAGACCCAGTACTTC. Amino acid sequence: CASSGGGQETQYF.

This chain links TRBV5-1 with TRBJ2-1, with 10 bases identical to TRBD2. There are 15 residues in the CDR3. Trimming removed 2 bases from V and 7 bases from J; junction bases left unmatched: 6. Germline assignment: CDR1 SGHRS and CDR2 YFSETQ. The CDR3 sequence is CASSLAGGPGNEQFF. The CDR3 bases are TGCGCCAGCAGCTTAGCGGGAGGGCCCGGGAATGAGCAGTTCTTC. Filled out from reference TRBV5-1 and TRBJ2-1, the complete variable domain reads KAGVTQTPRYLIKTRGQQVTLSCSPISGHRSVSWYQQTPGQGLQFLFEYFSETQRNKGNFPGRFSGRQFSNSRSEMNVSTLELGDSALYLCASSLAGGPGNEQFFGPGTRLTVL.

The count of this clone is one. This rearrangement joins TRBV19 to TRBJ1-2; possibly TRBD1 for D (5 bases). There are 15 residues in the CDR3. Trimming shortened V by 0 bases and J by 7 bases, and 15 bases separated the two germline ends. Germline lookup yields CDR1 LNHDA and CDR2 SQIVND (reference sequence). CDR3 DNA sequence: TGTGCCAGTAGTATAGATGTAACCACAAGGGGTGGCTACACCTTC. It translates to CASSIDVTTRGGYTF.